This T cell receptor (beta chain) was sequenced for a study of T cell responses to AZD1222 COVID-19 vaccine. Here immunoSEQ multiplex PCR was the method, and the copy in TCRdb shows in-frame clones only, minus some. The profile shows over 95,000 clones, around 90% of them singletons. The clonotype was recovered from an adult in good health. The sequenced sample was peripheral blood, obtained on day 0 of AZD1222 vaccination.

For the CDR3, the DNA is TGTGCCAGCAGCCCCTGGACAACCACAGATACGCAGTATTTT. Residues: CASSPWTTTDTQYF. V and J are TRBV3-1 (or the pseudogene TRBV3-2) and TRBJ2-3, with a possible D match to TRBD1 (5 bases). The CDR3 contains 14 residues. The germline V gene encodes CDR1 LGHDT and CDR2 YNNKEL (reference sequence). Trimming took off 4 bases at V and 2 bases at J, with 10 bases between the two ends.